The 10 T cell receptor beta chains in this list originate from one sample, sequenced in a study of cytomegalovirus exposure and HLA in healthy donors. PCR was performed using 60 Vbeta and 13 Jbeta primers. The data were produced by immunoSEQ multiplex PCR, yet TCRdb's version contains in-frame clones alone and is incomplete. This sample has under 200,000 clones, with around 75% found just once. Sequenced input: PBMCs. Receptors were obtained from a woman in her 30s in good health and CMV-seronegative.

Written as DNA, the CDR3 is TGTGCCAGCAGAAAACCGGGACAGGGGACCCAAGAGACCCAGTACTTC. It codes for CASRKPGQGTQETQYF. The chain couples TRBV7-9 to TRBJ2-5, with 10 bases aligning to TRBD1. Germline CDR1 reads SEHNR; CDR2 reads FQNEAQ (reference sequence). The CDR3 consists of 16 residues. The junction had 8 bases not matched to a gene; V was cut back by 6 bases and J by 1 base.

The chain employs TRBV27 and TRBJ2-3; no firm D call. This CDR3 contains 16 residues. CDR1 is MNHEY and CDR2 is SMNVEV in the germline V gene (reference sequence). Trimming took off 4 bases at V and 4 bases at J, with 18 bases between the two ends. This CDR3 is CASSSPLRSKADTQYF. As DNA, the CDR3 is TGTGCCAGCAGTTCCCCCCTACGGAGCAAGGCAGATACGCAGTATTTT.

The chain employs TRBV27 and TRBJ2-1; D unclear. This CDR3 has 13 amino acids. Trimming pared 1 base from V and 5 bases from J, leaving 6 bases between. Germline CDR1 and CDR2: MNHEY and SMNVEV (reference sequence). The CDR3 loop is CASSLYLHNEQFF. CDR3 DNA sequence: TGTGCCAGCAGTTTATACCTACACAATGAGCAGTTCTTC.

The chain couples TRBV27 to TRBJ1-1, with a weak D call TRBD1 (5 bases). Per the germline V gene, CDR1 is MNHEY and CDR2 is SMNVEV (reference sequence). The V end was cut by 6 bases, the J end by 2 bases, with 13 bases between. The CDR3 sequence is 14 residues long. DNA for the CDR3: TGTGCCAGCAGACCAACAGGCACTAACACTGAAGCTTTCTTT. Translated, it gives CASRPTGTNTEAFF.

The chain couples TRBV13 to TRBJ2-7; TRBD2 agrees at 8 bases. In germline, CDR1 is PRHDT, CDR2 FYEKMQ (reference sequence). The CDR3 has 13 amino acids. V trimming: 10 bases; J trimming: 2 bases; junction bases outside the gene matches: 7. CDR3 in amino acids: CATTPGGAYEQYF. The DNA of the CDR3 is TGTGCCACCACCCCCGGGGGGGCCTACGAGCAGTACTTC.

On this clone itself: Other DNA sequences within the sample encode an identical CDR3. V is TRBV11-2 and J is TRBJ2-7; a weak D match, TRBD2 (5 bases). The germline V and J ends were trimmed by 1 base and 4 bases, with 11 bases remaining between them. This CDR3 has 14 amino acids. Germline V CDR1 and CDR2: SGHAT, FQNNGV. CDR3 in amino acids: CASSLAGLFYEQYF. For the CDR3, the DNA is TGTGCCAGCAGCTTAGCCGGACTCTTTTACGAGCAGTACTTC.

The chain has TRBV10-2 and TRBJ2-7; TRBD2 agrees at 13 bases. In germline, CDR1 is WSHSY, CDR2 SAAADI. The CDR3 runs to 14 residues. Losses at the gene ends were 4 bases for V and 3 bases for J; bases not matched to a gene: 0. CDR3 nucleotides: TGCGCCAGCAGTGGGACTAGCGGGGGCTACGAGCAGTACTTC. It translates to CASSGTSGGYEQYF.

This rearrangement joins TRBV7-9 to TRBJ2-5; the D gene is possibly TRBD2 (5 bases). Germline CDR1 and CDR2: SEHNR and FQNEAQ (reference sequence). The CDR3 loop spans 13 amino acids. With 3 bases removed from V and 3 bases from J, the gap between germline ends came to 8 bases. In DNA form, the CDR3 reads TGTGCCAGCAGCTTTACGGGGAAAGAGACCCAGTACTTC. It specifies CASSFTGKETQYF.

The chain joins TRBV2 to TRBJ1-1; 8 nucleotides match TRBD1. The V segment lost 6 bases and the J segment 3 bases; nucleotides outside the gene matches: 12. Per germline, CDR1 SNHLY and CDR2 FYNNEI. The CDR3 runs 16 residues. CDR3 region: CASRDYQGAEHTEAFF. DNA for the CDR3: TGTGCCAGCAGAGACTACCAGGGGGCTGAGCACACTGAAGCTTTCTTT.

The chain is built from TRBV11-3 and TRBJ2-2; 10 positions agree with TRBD2. In germline, CDR1 is SGHNT, CDR2 YENEEA. V lost 4 bases, J lost 4 bases, and 9 bases stayed unmatched. CDR3 length: 17 amino acids. This CDR3 reads CASSSTLAGVGTGELFF. The CDR3, as DNA: TGTGCCAGCAGCTCAACTCTAGCGGGAGTCGGCACCGGGGAGCTGTTTTTT.